These 14 T cell receptor beta chains originate from one sample sequenced in a study of blood T cell repertoires in COVID-19. Clones were sequenced by immunoSEQ multiplex PCR, and TCRdb holds only the in-frame ones, with some missing. Of 200,000 or so clones detected, more than 65% appear once; the ten largest clones hold more than 2.5%. Sequencing was carried out using peripheral blood. Source of these receptors: a woman aged 25 to 39 who had recovered from COVID-19.

About this clone itself: At the DNA level, this CDR3 is encoded by other sequences in the same sample as well. This rearrangement joins TRBV19 to TRBJ2-7, with 8 bases fitting TRBD2. V trimming: 1 base; J trimming: 6 bases; junction bases outside the gene matches: 8. This CDR3 contains 15 residues. The germline gives CDR1 LNHDA, CDR2 SQIVND (reference sequence). The CDR3 region has the DNA TGTGCCAGTAGTATAGTTCCGGGAGGGCCGGTCGAGCAGTACTTC. Its translation: CASSIVPGGPVEQYF.

The rearrangement links TRBV5-4 to TRBJ2-2, with D maybe TRBD2 (5 bases). Germline V gives CDR1 SGHNT, CDR2 YYREEE (reference sequence). The CDR3 runs 15 residues. Trimming cost V 7 bases and J 0 bases, with 13 bases left between them. CDR3 coding DNA: TGTGCCAGCCAGGCAAGCGGAGCGAACACCGGGGAGCTGTTTTTT. Its protein is CASQASGANTGELFF.

The V call is TRBV4-1, the J call TRBJ1-5; D uncertain. CDR1 and CDR2 from the germline V gene are MGHRA and YSYEKL. With 5 bases removed from V and 9 bases from J, the gap between germline ends came to 14 bases. The CDR3 loop spans 13 amino acids. CDR3 amino acids: CASSIPPGGPQHF. Here the CDR3 DNA reads TGCGCCAGCAGCATACCGCCCGGTGGGCCCCAGCATTTT.

V and J are TRBV10-3 and TRBJ1-2; no definite D call. Trimming took off 3 bases at V and 4 bases at J, with 12 bases between the two ends. From germline, CDR1 is ENHRY and CDR2 SYGVKD. The CDR3 loop spans 14 amino acids. The CDR3 region has the DNA TGTGCCATCAGTGAAGGCGGCGGGCTCTATGGCTACACCTTC. Protein sequence: CAISEGGGLYGYTF.

The chain couples TRBV5-1 to TRBJ2-7; TRBD2 matches 9 bases. The junction had 11 bases not matched to a gene; V was cut back by 4 bases and J by 6 bases. The V gene's germline CDR1 is SGHRS and CDR2 YFSETQ. This CDR3 has 15 amino acids. In DNA, the CDR3 is TGCGCCAGCAGCCTCGTTTCAGCGGGAGGTAGCGAGCAGTACTTC. Its protein product is CASSLVSAGGSEQYF.

This chain connects TRBV6-5 to TRBJ1-5; 10 nucleotides align to TRBD1. This CDR3 contains 14 residues. Per germline, CDR1 MNHEY and CDR2 SVGAGI. The V gene end was trimmed by 6 bases and the J gene end by 4 bases; junction bases not matched to a gene: 3. This CDR3 is CASRTGQGNQPQHF. The DNA for the CDR3 is TGTGCCAGCAGGACGGGACAGGGGAATCAGCCCCAGCATTTT.

The V call is TRBV25-1, the J call TRBJ1-2; the D is unclear. Germline assignment: CDR1 MGHDK and CDR2 SYGVNS. The CDR3 runs 12 residues. V shed 4 bases and J shed 5 bases, with 8 bases lying between them. The CDR3 here is CASSATRYGYTF. CDR3 in DNA: TGTGCCAGCAGTGCCACTAGATATGGCTACACCTTC.

This chain joins TRBV24-1 and TRBJ2-1, with TRBD1 as a possible D gene (5 bases). The CDR3 loop spans 16 amino acids. In germline, CDR1 is KGHDR, CDR2 SFDVKD. The V gene lost 0 bases and the J gene lost 8 bases, with 16 bases spanning the gap. The CDR3 protein is CATSDLGRARSDEQFF. For the CDR3, the DNA is TGTGCCACCAGTGATTTGGGCAGGGCGCGGTCGGATGAGCAGTTCTTC.

The table lists this clone with a few counts. This chain connects TRBV10-1 to TRBJ1-6, with D unclear. CDR1 is WNHNN, CDR2 SYGVQD, per germline (reference sequence). V was clipped by 7 bases and J by 7 bases, with 11 bases between them. The CDR3 length is 13 residues. The CDR3 spells CASNDNRNSPLHF. CDR3 in DNA: TGCGCCAGCAATGATAACAGAAATTCACCCCTCCACTTT.

The gene calls are TRBV3-1 (or the pseudogene TRBV3-2) and TRBJ1-1, with a tentative D call TRBD1 (5 bases). Germline values: CDR1 LGHDT, CDR2 YNNKEL (reference sequence). Trimming took off 1 base at V and 5 bases at J, with 11 bases between the two ends. CDR3 length equals 14 residues. The CDR3 sequence is CASSQGWGGTEAFF. The CDR3 bases are TGTGCCAGCAGCCAAGGGTGGGGGGGGACTGAAGCTTTCTTT.

The chain combines TRBV9 with TRBJ2-1; the D is unclear. The V end lost 1 base, the J end lost 0 bases, and 14 bases lay between the germline ends. The CDR3 totals 17 residues. Germline loops: CDR1 SGDLS, CDR2 YYNGEE. For the CDR3, the DNA is TGTGCCAGCAGCGTAAGTGGTTCCAGAAGCTCCTACAATGAGCAGTTCTTC. This sequence encodes CASSVSGSRSSYNEQFF.

This chain links TRBV6-4 with TRBJ2-5; no firm D call. There are 14 residues in the CDR3. Germline loops: CDR1 MRHNA, CDR2 SNTAGT. Trimming removed 2 bases from V and 2 bases from J, with 9 bases in between. This CDR3 reads CASSDQSEQETQYF. Written as DNA, the CDR3 is TGTGCCAGCAGTGACCAATCGGAGCAAGAGACCCAGTACTTC.

The V and J genes are TRBV6-2 or TRBV6-3 and TRBJ2-1, with TRBD2 identical over 9 bases. V lost 0 bases and J lost 8; bases outside the gene matches: 14. Germline V gene sequence: CDR1 MNHEY, CDR2 SVGEGT. The CDR3 has 18 amino acids. As DNA, the CDR3 is TGTGCCAGCAGTTACTCGAGCTTTGGCGGGAGGGCCACCTATGAGCAGTTCTTC. As protein: CASSYSSFGGRATYEQFF.

CDR3 sequence (DNA): TGTGCCAGCAGGGGACAGTTCTACGAGCAGTACTTC. Amino acid sequence: CASRGQFYEQYF. The chain recombines TRBV28 with TRBJ2-7; 7 nucleotides line up with TRBD1. Per germline, CDR1 MDHEN and CDR2 SYDVKM. Unmatched junction bases numbered 2, after V lost 6 bases and J lost 3 bases. The CDR3 sequence is 12 residues long.